This T cell receptor beta chain emerged from a study of PD-1 blockade in classical Hodgkin lymphoma. Using immunoSEQ multiplex PCR, the repertoire was profiled, and TCRdb retains in-frame clones only, with some absent. The sample holds 95,000 or so clones; approximately 88% are singletons and the top ten take 9.5% to 15%. V shed 0 bases and J 2 bases; nucleotides not matched to a gene: 3. The CDR3 loop spans 16 amino acids. The germline CDR1 and CDR2 sequences are SNHLY and FYNNEI. Every patient had relapsed following autologous stem cell transplantation, and cohorts differed in brentuximab vedotin exposure.

This TCR came from a human donor with classical Hodgkin lymphoma. The sequences come from peripheral blood mononuclear cells (PBMCs), collected at baseline. The genes are TRBV2 and TRBJ2-1, with 8 bases identical to TRBD1. The CDR3 loop is CASSEAGTGAYNEQFF. The CDR3 DNA sequence: TGTGCCAGCAGTGAAGCCGGGACAGGAGCCTACAATGAGCAGTTCTTC.